This record looks at one T cell receptor (beta chain) sequence and its context. The clone's antigen remains unknown. Base qualities are not at hand, and no much larger clone is one base apart. This specimen's treatment or condition label, per the study, means: allogeneic hematopoietic cell transplantation with graft depleted of TCRalphabeta T cells and CD19 B cells. TCRalphabeta/CD19-depleted allogeneic hematopoietic cell grafts were given to the transplant recipients, all of whom were children. This entry is derived from a study of T-cell reconstitution after alpha-beta-depleted transplantation in children (dated by TCRdb to the mid-2010s). For context, the study as a whole: The study quantitatively tracked T-cell immune reconstitution after TCRalphabeta/CD19-depleted allogeneic hematopoietic cell transplantation in children using TCR repertoire profiling.

The receptor library was made with PCR. TCRdb records Illumina HiSeq 2500 as the sequencer. TCR library preparation used molecular barcoding, with unique molecular identifiers applied to normalize quantification of the TCRbeta repertoire. Using fastp at Q25 and MiXCR, TCRdb reprocessed the public reads and kept productive beta chains. Rows are unified per CDR3 protein, each entry keeping the most common DNA and genes. In this sample the table shows hundreds of thousands of distinct CDR3 sequences, 13% of which occur a single time. Over 2% of the sample is held by the ten biggest clonotypes. CDR1 is given as ENHRY and CDR2 as SYGVKD, both from the germline V gene. The CDR3 numbers 14 residues from cysteine through phenylalanine. The entry retains the CDR3 DNA only, 42 bases that are in frame from base 1. Study-wide findings and limitations: The apparently early recovery of alphabetaT-cell counts about two months after transplant reportedly depended on only several hundred rapidly expanded clones that came from non-depleted graft cells. The high TCRbeta diversity at day 60 in some patients was ascribed to recipient T cells and intrathymic progenitors that had survived conditioning. Hyperexpanded clone frequencies declined over subsequent months; after one year, T-cell counts and TCRbeta diversity were mostly attributed to newly produced T cells.

This clonotype originated in a male patient between 5 and 17 years old who had a stem cell transplant for acute myeloid leukemia, so the T cells may come from the graft donor. The chain joins TRBV10-3 to TRBJ2-7; the D call is possibly TRBD1 or TRBD2, each sharing 5 bases. This sample comprised PBMCs, mostly from graft donor cells, obtained 360 days after TCRalphabeta/CD19-depleted stem cell transplant. This receptor has the CDR3 CATRETAPSYEQYF. The nucleotide sequence is given as TGTGCTACCAGGGAGACTGCCCCCTCCTACGAGCAGTACTTC.